One sample yielded the 12 T cell receptor beta chains listed below, sequenced in a study of regulatory T cells in long-lasting Graves disease. To make TCR beta libraries, researchers used iRepertoire HTBI primers and Arm-PCR of CDR3 regions. MiXCR, run by TCRdb on the multiplex PCR reads, gives a single entry per CDR3 protein. The table lists roughly 470,000 distinct CDR3 sequences, around 21% of them singletons. The time point is: persistent/refractory GD, antithyroid drugs over 5 years with positive TRAb. After RNA was extracted from PBMCs, the TCR library was made from it. This material consisted of peripheral blood mononuclear cells (PBMCs), taken when the disease was refractory, from a patient treated with antithyroid drugs. These receptors all stem from a female donor with Graves disease.

This clonotype was seen more than once but under ten times. CDR3 nucleotides: TGCAGTGCTAGAGAAAGGACTAGCGGGACCACCGGGGAGCTGTTTTTT. Translating gives CSARERTSGTTGELFF. The V gene is TRBV20-1, the J gene TRBJ2-2; 12 bases agree with TRBD2. Germline CDR1 DFQATT, CDR2 SNEGSKA (reference sequence). V lost 0 bases, J lost 4 bases, and 3 bases stayed unmatched. CDR3 length: 16 amino acids.

This clonotype was found many times. The chain joins TRBV6-2 or TRBV6-3 to TRBJ2-6; no definite D call. V lost 2 bases to trimming and J lost 0 bases, with 11 bases between them. Germline V gives CDR1 MNHEY, CDR2 SVGEGT. The CDR3 is 17 amino acids. CDR3 residues: CASSYTAIHSGANVLTF. The CDR3 coding sequence is TGTGCCAGCAGTTACACGGCTATTCACTCTGGGGCCAACGTCCTGACTTTC.

This clonotype was recorded a few times. The chain uses TRBV5-1 and TRBJ2-2; 11 bases agree with TRBD2. The CDR3 consists of 15 residues. Per germline, CDR1 SGHRS and CDR2 YFSETQ. With V trimmed by 0 bases and J by 5 bases, 0 bases remained unmatched. CDR3 loop: CASSLGLAGTGELFF. Here the CDR3 DNA reads TGCGCCAGCAGCTTGGGACTAGCGGGAACCGGGGAGCTGTTTTTT. The entire variable domain, with the rest obtained from reference TRBV5-1 and TRBJ2-2, is as follows: KAGVTQTPRYLIKTRGQQVTLSCSPISGHRSVSWYQQTPGQGLQFLFEYFSETQRNKGNFPGRFSGRQFSNSRSEMNVSTLELGDSALYLCASSLGLAGTGELFFGEGSRLTVL.

Concerning this clonotype itself: The final CDR3 position lacks the conserved phenylalanine or tryptophan, pointing to a likely read error. The V gene is TRBV11-2, the J gene TRBJ2-2, with TRBD2 identical over 9 bases. V was pared by 4 bases and J by 6 bases, with 3 bases of the junction left unmatched. This CDR3 spans 14 amino acids. The germline CDR1 and CDR2 sequences are SGHAT and FQNNGV. The CDR3 DNA reads as TGTGCCAGCAGCTCGGGACTAGCCTCCGGGGAGCTGTTTCTT. Translated: CASSSGLASGELFL.

This clonotype was counted between two and nine times. The chain employs TRBV10-3 and TRBJ1-5; 7 nucleotides match TRBD1. Germline loops: CDR1 ENHRY, CDR2 SYGVKD. V was clipped by 4 bases and J by 8 bases; unmatched bases: 5. There are 13 residues in the CDR3. CDR3 in amino acids: CAISGTGGEPQHF. For the CDR3, the DNA is TGTGCCATCAGTGGGACAGGAGGGGAGCCCCAGCATTTT.

This clonotype was counted many times. The rearrangement links TRBV29-1 to TRBJ2-7; TRBD1 aligns across 11 bases. V gave up 7 bases and J gave up 6 bases; unmatched junction bases: 5. There are 12 residues in the CDR3. The V gene's germline CDR1 is SQVTM and CDR2 ANQGSEA. CDR3 residues: CSAGTGGSEQYF. The DNA for the CDR3 is TGCAGCGCCGGGACAGGGGGTTCCGAGCAGTACTTC.

This clonotype was found a few times. The chain recombines TRBV4-1 with TRBJ1-1, with a possible D match to TRBD1 (5 bases). With 4 bases removed from V and 1 base from J, the gap between germline ends came to 10 bases. In germline, CDR1 is MGHRA, CDR2 YSYEKL. The CDR3 is 14 residues long. CDR3 nucleotides: TGCGCCAGCAGCCGAGATACAGGGAACACTGAAGCTTTCTTT. This sequence encodes CASSRDTGNTEAFF.

This clonotype came up many times. The genes are TRBV28 and TRBJ1-1; D is ambiguous. This CDR3 has 11 residues. The germline CDR1 and CDR2 sequences are MDHEN and SYDVKM. Trimming took 5 bases from V and 9 from J, leaving 10 bases between them. The CDR3 coding sequence is TGTGCCAGCAGTCGAGGAGGGAAAGCTTTCTTT. Amino acid sequence: CASSRGGKAFF.

The gene calls are TRBV2 and TRBJ2-3; D ambiguous. The CDR3 runs to 15 residues. Per the germline V gene, CDR1 is SNHLY and CDR2 is FYNNEI. V was pared by 8 bases and J by 4 bases, with 19 bases between. CDR3 sequence reads: CASQTSSLTSDTQYF. The CDR3 region has the DNA TGTGCCAGCCAGACCAGCTCTTTGACCTCAGATACGCAGTATTTT. The full variable domain, in which reference TRBV2 and TRBJ2-3 provide the parts outside the CDR3, is EPEVTQTPSHQVTQMGQEVILRCVPISNHLYFYWYRQILGQKVEFLVSFYNNEISEKSEIFDDQFSVERPDGSNFTLKIRSTKLEDSAMYFCASQTSSLTSDTQYFGPGTRLTVL.

This clonotype was counted many times. The genes are TRBV10-3 and TRBJ1-2, with no clear D. Trimming took 8 bases from V and 4 from J, leaving 14 bases between them. Germline V gives CDR1 ENHRY, CDR2 SYGVKD. This CDR3 is 13 amino acids long. CDR3 loop: CAIRRAAGYGYTF. CDR3 nucleotides: TGTGCCATCCGGCGGGCGGCGGGCTATGGCTACACCTTC.

Only a few counts were recorded for this clonotype. The chain employs TRBV7-9 and TRBJ1-1, with a possible D match to TRBD1 (5 bases). This CDR3 region has 12 residues. V was trimmed by 2 bases and J by 7 bases, leaving 8 bases between them. CDR1 is SEHNR and CDR2 is FQNEAQ in the germline V gene (reference sequence). The CDR3 protein is CASSLMQGEAFF. DNA of the CDR3: TGTGCCAGCAGCTTAATGCAGGGTGAAGCTTTCTTT.

This clonotype was observed many times. CDR3 nucleotides: TGTGCCAGCTCACCAATTCCAGGGGGCGTAAAATCACCCCTCCACTTT. Its translation is CASSPIPGGVKSPLHF. The V and J genes are TRBV18 and TRBJ1-6; 8 bases agree with TRBD1. This CDR3 region has 16 residues. Unmatched junction bases numbered 10, after V lost 2 bases and J lost 10 bases. Germline V CDR1 and CDR2: KGHSH, LQKENI. Looking up the rest from reference TRBV18 and TRBJ1-6 gives the full variable domain: NAGVMQNPRHLVRRRGQEARLRCSPMKGHSHVYWYRQLPEEGLKFMVYLQKENIIDESGMPKERFSAEFPKEGPSILRIQQVVRGDSAAYFCASSPIPGGVKSPLHFGNGTRLTVT.